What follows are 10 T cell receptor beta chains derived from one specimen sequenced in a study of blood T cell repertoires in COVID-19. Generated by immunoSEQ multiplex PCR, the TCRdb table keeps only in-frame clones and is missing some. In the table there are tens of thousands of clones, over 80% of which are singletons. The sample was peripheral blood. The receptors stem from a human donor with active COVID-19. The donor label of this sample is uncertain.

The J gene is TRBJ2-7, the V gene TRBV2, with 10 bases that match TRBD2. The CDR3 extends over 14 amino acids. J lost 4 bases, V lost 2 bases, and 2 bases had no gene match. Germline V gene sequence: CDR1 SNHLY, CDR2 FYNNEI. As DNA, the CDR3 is TGTGCCAGCAGTGAACTAGCGGGAGTATACGAGCAGTACTTC. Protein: CASSELAGVYEQYF.

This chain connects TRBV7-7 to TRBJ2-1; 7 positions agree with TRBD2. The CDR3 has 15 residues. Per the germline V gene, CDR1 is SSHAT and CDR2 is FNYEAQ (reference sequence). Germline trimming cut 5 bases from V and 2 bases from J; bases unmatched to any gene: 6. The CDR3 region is CASSRLATTYNEQFF. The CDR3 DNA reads TGTGCCAGCAGCAGACTAGCAACCACCTACAATGAGCAGTTCTTC.

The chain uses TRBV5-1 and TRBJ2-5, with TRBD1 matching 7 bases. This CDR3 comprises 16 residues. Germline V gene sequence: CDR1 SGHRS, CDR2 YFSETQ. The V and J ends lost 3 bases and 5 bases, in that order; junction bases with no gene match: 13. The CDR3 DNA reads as TGCGCCAGCAGCTCGACAGGGATGGGTGGATTGGAGACCCAGTACTTC. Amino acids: CASSSTGMGGLETQYF.

In nucleotides, the CDR3 is TGCGCCAGCAGCTTGCGACTAGCGGGGTACGAGCAGTACTTC. It codes for CASSLRLAGYEQYF. The V call is TRBV5-1, the J call TRBJ2-7, with TRBD2 identical over 11 bases. Per the germline V gene, CDR1 is SGHRS and CDR2 is YFSETQ. The ends lost 1 base at V and 4 bases at J; junction bases unmatched: 1. CDR3 length: 14 amino acids.

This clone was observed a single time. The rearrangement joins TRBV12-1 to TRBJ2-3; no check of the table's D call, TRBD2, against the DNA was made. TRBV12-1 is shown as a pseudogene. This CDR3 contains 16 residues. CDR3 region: CASSLPGLSLTDTQYF. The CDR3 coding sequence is TGTGCCAGCAGCCTTCCGGGACTCAGTCTCACAGATACGCAGTATTTT.

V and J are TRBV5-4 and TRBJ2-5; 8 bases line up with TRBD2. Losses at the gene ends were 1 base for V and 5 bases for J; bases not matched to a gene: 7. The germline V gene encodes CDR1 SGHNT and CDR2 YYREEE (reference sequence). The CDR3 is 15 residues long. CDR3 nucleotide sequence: TGTGCCAGCAGCTTGAACGGGGGGGCCGCGGAGACCCAGTACTTC. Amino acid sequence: CASSLNGGAAETQYF.

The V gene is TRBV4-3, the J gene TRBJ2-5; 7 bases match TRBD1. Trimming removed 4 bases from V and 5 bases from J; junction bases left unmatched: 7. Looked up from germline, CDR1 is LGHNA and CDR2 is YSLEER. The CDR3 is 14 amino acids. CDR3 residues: CASSLIEGAETQYF. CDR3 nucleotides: TGCGCCAGCAGCCTGATAGAGGGGGCGGAGACCCAGTACTTC.

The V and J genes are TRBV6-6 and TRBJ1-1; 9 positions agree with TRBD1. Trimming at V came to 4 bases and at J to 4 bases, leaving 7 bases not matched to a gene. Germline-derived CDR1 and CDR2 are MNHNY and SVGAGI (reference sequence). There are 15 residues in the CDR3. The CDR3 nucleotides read TGTGCCAGCAGTTTTAGGACAGGGGTCGGCACTGAAGCTTTCTTT. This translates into CASSFRTGVGTEAFF.

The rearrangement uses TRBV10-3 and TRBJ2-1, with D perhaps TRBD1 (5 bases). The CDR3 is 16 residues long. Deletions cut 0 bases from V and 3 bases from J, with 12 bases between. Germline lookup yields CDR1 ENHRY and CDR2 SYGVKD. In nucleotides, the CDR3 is TGTGCCATCAGTGAGTCTTTTAGCCAGGGCTACAATGAGCAGTTCTTC. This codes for CAISESFSQGYNEQFF.

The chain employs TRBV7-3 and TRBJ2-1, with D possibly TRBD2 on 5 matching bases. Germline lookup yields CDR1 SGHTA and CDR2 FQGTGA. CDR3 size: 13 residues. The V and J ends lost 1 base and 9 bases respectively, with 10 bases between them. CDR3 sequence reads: CASSLSAGSEQFF. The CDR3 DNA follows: TGTGCCAGCAGCTTAAGTGCTGGGAGTGAGCAGTTCTTC.